The next 17 T cell receptor beta chains were all read from a single sample in a study of CD8 T cells in Susac syndrome. Roughly 0.45 to 1 ug RNA was reverse transcribed with random hexamers. TCRdb fed the immunoSEQ multiplex PCR reads into MiXCR, producing one record per CDR3 protein. Seen here are hundreds of thousands of distinct CDR3 sequences, just under 95% observed once, and the top ten hold around 0.08%. Sequenced: CD4+ T cells from PBMCs. These receptors all stem from a human donor with multiple sclerosis.

This clonotype was recorded once. The chain recombines TRBV12-3 or TRBV12-4 with TRBJ2-3; D is perhaps TRBD2 (5 bases). This CDR3 is built from 13 residues. V was cut by 1 base and J by 6 bases, with 8 bases left in between. CDR3 loop: CASSLGSVDTQYF. The CDR3 bases are TGTGCCAGCAGTTTAGGTAGCGTCGATACGCAGTATTTT.

The V gene is TRBV9, the J gene TRBJ2-7; D may be TRBD1 or TRBD2 (5 bases each). The CDR3 loop spans 14 amino acids. Germline V gene sequence: CDR1 SGDLS, CDR2 YYNGEE. Deletions cut 4 bases from V and 4 bases from J, with 15 bases between. The CDR3 sequence is CASSPGTVGYEQYF. In DNA form, the CDR3 reads TGTGCCAGCAGCCCGGGGACCGTGGGGTACGAGCAGTACTTC.

This clonotype has only a few counts. This chain joins TRBV29-1 and TRBJ2-1; D gene ambiguous. The CDR3 totals 13 residues. The V gene's germline CDR1 is SQVTM and CDR2 ANQGSEA. In DNA form, the CDR3 reads TGCAGTGTCGGCAGAGACGTTTACAATGAGCAGTTCTTC. Amino acids: CSVGRDVYNEQFF.

This chain joins TRBV30 and TRBJ1-6, with no clear D. This CDR3 region has 14 residues. Deletions cut 1 base from V and 7 bases from J, with 11 bases between. In germline, CDR1 is GTSNPN, CDR2 SVGIG (reference sequence). CDR3 amino acids: CAWSGDTENSPLHF. CDR3 nucleotides: TGTGCCTGGAGTGGAGACACCGAGAATTCACCCCTCCACTTT.

This chain joins TRBV11-2 and TRBJ1-1, with 9 bases that match TRBD1. CDR1 and CDR2 (germline): SGHAT, FQNNGV. V gave up 2 bases and J gave up 10 bases; unmatched junction bases: 8. The CDR3 consists of 14 residues. CDR3: CASSLQDRGFVAFF. The CDR3 DNA reads TGTGCCAGCAGCTTACAGGACAGGGGCTTCGTAGCTTTCTTT.

The gene calls are TRBV2 and TRBJ1-2; D ambiguous. From germline, CDR1 is SNHLY and CDR2 FYNNEI. V was cut by 4 bases and J by 3 bases, with 9 bases left in between. This CDR3 spans 13 amino acids. The CDR3 DNA follows: TGTGCCAGCAGTGCCTGGCAGGACTATGGCTACACCTTC. It codes for CASSAWQDYGYTF.

V and J are TRBV7-9 and TRBJ2-3; tentative D call: TRBD2 (5 bases). Trimming cost V 5 bases and J 1 base, with 13 bases left between them. The CDR3 runs to 15 residues. Germline V gene sequence: CDR1 SEHNR, CDR2 FQNEAQ (reference sequence). The CDR3 DNA reads TGTGCCAGCAGCGTGACGGGGTGGGGCACAGATACGCAGTATTTT. Residues: CASSVTGWGTDTQYF. Variable domain in full (rest from reference TRBV7-9 and TRBJ2-3): DTGVSQNPRHKITKRGQNVTFRCDPISEHNRLYWYRQTLGQGPEFLTYFQNEAQLEKSRLLSDRFSAERPKGSFSTLEIQRTEQGDSAMYLCASSVTGWGTDTQYFGPGTRLTVL.

V usage is TRBV6-5 and J usage is TRBJ2-7, with D possibly TRBD1 on 6 matching bases. Germline loops: CDR1 MNHEY, CDR2 SVGAGI. This CDR3 is built from 15 residues. Trimming left V 7 bases short and J 0 bases short, with 16 bases between. As DNA, the CDR3 is TGTGCCAGCATTAGGGGCAGGGGTTACTCCTACGAGCAGTACGTC. It codes for CASIRGRGYSYEQYV.

CDR3 nucleotides: TGTGCCAGCACTGGGGAGGGGAATGGCTACACCTTC. Its translation is CASTGEGNGYTF. V and J are TRBV2 and TRBJ1-2; the D gene is possibly TRBD1 (5 bases). The CDR3 is 12 amino acids. V was clipped by 7 bases and J by 6 bases, with 12 bases between them. Germline-derived CDR1 and CDR2 are SNHLY and FYNNEI.

This clonotype was counted once. The gene calls are TRBV30 and TRBJ1-1; no clear D gene. The V gene's germline CDR1 is GTSNPN and CDR2 SVGIG (reference sequence). This CDR3 is built from 13 residues. Deletions cut 1 base from V and 5 bases from J, with 11 bases between. For the CDR3, the DNA is TGTGCCTGGAGTGACGAGGGTTGGACTGAAGCTTTCTTT. Its translation is CAWSDEGWTEAFF.

This chain links TRBV6-2 or TRBV6-3 with TRBJ1-1; 7 bases agree with TRBD1. Per germline, CDR1 MNHEY and CDR2 SVGEGT. The V segment lost 7 bases and the J segment 1 base; nucleotides outside the gene matches: 6. The length of the CDR3 is 14 residues. CDR3 loop: CASTDGTANTEAFF. DNA of the CDR3: TGTGCCAGCACCGACGGGACAGCGAACACTGAAGCTTTCTTT.

CDR3 region: CASSAGIEADTQYF. CDR3 in DNA: TGTGCCAGCAGCGCGGGCATCGAGGCAGATACGCAGTATTTT. V is TRBV5-6 and J is TRBJ2-3, with a weak D call TRBD2 (5 bases). V was shortened by 4 bases and J by 4 bases, with 13 bases between the two germline ends. Germline V gene sequence: CDR1 SGHDT, CDR2 YYEEEE. The CDR3 consists of 14 residues.

This chain uses TRBV28 with TRBJ2-7; D is undetermined. Germline V lookup: CDR1 MDHEN, CDR2 SYDVKM. V was pared by 5 bases and J by 3 bases, with 20 bases between. CDR3 size: 16 residues. For the CDR3, the DNA is TGTGCCAGCAGTCCCCCCCCGTTAGACGTGGGCTACGAGCAGTACTTC. The encoded protein is CASSPPPLDVGYEQYF.

The gene calls are TRBV30 and TRBJ2-1; D may be TRBD1 (6 bases). The CDR3 is made up of 14 amino acids. Trimming pared 3 bases from V and 1 base from J, leaving 10 bases between. Germline CDR1 and CDR2: GTSNPN and SVGIG (reference sequence). CDR3 coding DNA: TGTGCCTGGAGAGACAGGATTTCCTACAATGAGCAGTTCTTC. Residues: CAWRDRISYNEQFF.

The rearrangement links TRBV29-1 to TRBJ1-1; D remains unclear. Germline-derived CDR1 and CDR2 are SQVTM and ANQGSEA. The V gene lost 2 bases and the J gene lost 3 bases, with 10 bases spanning the gap. The CDR3 is 13 amino acids. The CDR3 region is CSVESGRDTEAFF. The CDR3 DNA is TGCAGCGTTGAAAGTGGGCGAGACACTGAAGCTTTCTTT.

This chain uses TRBV30 with TRBJ1-2, with D uncertain. The V gene's germline CDR1 is GTSNPN and CDR2 SVGIG (reference sequence). Trimming stripped 3 bases from V and 5 bases from J, with 10 bases between. CDR3 length: 12 residues. The CDR3 nucleotides are TGTGCCTGGAGGGGCGGAGCTTATGGCTACACCTTC. It encodes CAWRGGAYGYTF.

CDR3 residues: CASSLGGSSYEQYF. CDR3 bases: TGTGCCAGCAGTTTGGGGGGGAGCTCCTACGAGCAGTACTTC. The rearrangement joins TRBV28 to TRBJ2-7; 7 nucleotides match TRBD2. CDR3 length equals 14 residues. Trimming cost V 3 bases and J 0 bases; bases outside gene matches: 2. Germline CDR1 reads MDHEN; CDR2 reads SYDVKM.